The 15 T cell receptor beta chains below come from one sample, sequenced in a study of T cell responses to AZD1222 COVID-19 vaccine. Data came from immunoSEQ multiplex PCR; TCRdb stores just in-frame clones and leaves some out. The repertoire includes about 130,000 clones, roughly 85% of them detected once, and roughly 1.7% sits in the top ten. Here the sequenced sample was peripheral blood, taken on day 0 of AZD1222 vaccination. The origin of the receptors is an adult in good health.

The sample holds one count of this clone. This rearrangement joins TRBV3-1 (or the pseudogene TRBV3-2) to TRBJ1-3; D may be TRBD1 (5 bases). From germline, CDR1 is LGHDT and CDR2 YNNKEL (reference sequence). The CDR3 has 13 residues. Trimming left V 4 bases short and J 3 bases short, with 7 bases between. CDR3 loop: CASSRDHGNTIYF. CDR3 DNA: TGTGCCAGCAGCCGGGACCATGGAAACACCATATATTTT.

This clone appeared a single time. This rearrangement joins TRBV20-1 to TRBJ1-6, with D unresolved. This CDR3 has 11 residues. Germline V gives CDR1 DFQATT, CDR2 SNEGSKA (reference sequence). Trimming removed 4 bases from V and 7 bases from J, with 5 bases in between. CDR3 region: CSANDNSPLHF. CDR3 coding DNA: TGCAGTGCTAATGACAATTCACCCCTCCACTTT.

The genes are TRBV3-1 (or the pseudogene TRBV3-2) and TRBJ2-4; D unresolved. CDR3 length: 12 residues. Germline CDR1 reads LGHDT; CDR2 reads YNNKEL (reference sequence). The V end lost 4 bases, the J end lost 0 bases, and 1 base lay between the germline ends. CDR3 DNA sequence: TGTGCCAGCAGCCCAGCCAAAAACATTCAGTACTTC. Encoded protein: CASSPAKNIQYF.

The chain carries TRBV2 and TRBJ2-3; no clear D gene. CDR1 and CDR2 from the germline V gene are SNHLY and FYNNEI. V dropped 6 bases and J dropped 0 bases, with 10 bases sitting between them. This CDR3 is built from 14 residues. The CDR3 loop is CASRFKTSTDTQYF. CDR3 DNA: TGTGCCAGCAGATTCAAGACTAGCACAGATACGCAGTATTTT.

The gene calls are TRBV19 and TRBJ1-2; D remains ambiguous. CDR3 length equals 14 residues. Germline V gene lookup returns CDR1 LNHDA and CDR2 SQIVND (reference sequence). The V and J ends lost 1 base and 8 bases respectively, with 14 bases between them. The CDR3, as DNA: TGTGCCAGTAGTATAGGTTTCCCCGAGGGAGGCTACACCTTC. It codes for CASSIGFPEGGYTF. The whole variable domain, remainder taken from reference TRBV19 and TRBJ1-2, is DGGITQSPKYLFRKEGQNVTLSCEQNLNHDAMYWYRQDPGQGLRLIYYSQIVNDFQKGDIAEGYSVSREKKESFPLTVTSAQKNPTAFYLCASSIGFPEGGYTFGSGTRLTVV.

This clone was counted a single time. V is TRBV5-4 and J is TRBJ1-4; D unresolved. From germline, CDR1 is SGHNT and CDR2 YYREEE (reference sequence). The CDR3 covers 13 residues. Trimming left V 0 bases short and J 10 bases short, with 10 bases between. The CDR3: CASSLERRGKLFF. The CDR3 DNA reads as TGTGCCAGCAGCTTGGAGAGGAGAGGAAAACTGTTTTTT. The full variable domain, its missing parts supplied by reference TRBV5-4 and TRBJ1-4, is ETGVTQSPTHLIKTRGQQVTLRCSSQSGHNTVSWYQQALGQGPQFIFQYYREEENGRGNFPPRFSGLQFPNYSSELNVNALELDDSALYLCASSLERRGKLFFGSGTQLSVL.

V and J are TRBV7-8 and TRBJ1-2; the match to TRBD1 covers 8 bases. J lost 5 bases, V lost 0 bases, and 14 bases had no gene match. The CDR3 consists of 18 residues. Looked up from germline, CDR1 is SGHVS and CDR2 is FQNEAQ. CDR3 nucleotide sequence: TGTGCCAGCAGCTTAGCCCGACAGGGGATCACTCATCGATATGGCTACACCTTC. It translates to CASSLARQGITHRYGYTF.

The chain is built from TRBV7-9 and TRBJ2-7; tentative D call: TRBD2 (7 bases). The germline gives CDR1 SEHNR, CDR2 FQNEAQ (reference sequence). V gave up 1 base and J gave up 5 bases, with 12 bases separating them. The CDR3 has 14 amino acids. CDR3 residues: CASSLGPGGNEQYF. CDR3 nucleotide sequence: TGTGCCAGCAGCTTAGGTCCGGGGGGCAACGAGCAGTACTTC.

The chain employs TRBV5-5 and TRBJ2-5; D perhaps matches TRBD1 (9 bases). CDR3 length: 15 residues. Between the trimmed V and J ends, which lost 3 bases and 4 bases, there was a span of 16 bases. Looked up from germline, CDR1 is SGHKS and CDR2 is YYEKEE (reference sequence). The CDR3 DNA follows: TGTGCCAGCAGCTCGGGGGGGACAGGGACAGAGACCCAGTACTTC. It translates to CASSSGGTGTETQYF. The variable domain in full, completed from reference TRBV5-5 and TRBJ2-5, reads DAGVTQSPTHLIKTRGQQVTLRCSPISGHKSVSWYQQVLGQGPQFIFQYYEKEERGRGNFPDRFSARQFPNYSSELNVNALLLGDSALYLCASSSGGTGTETQYFGPGTRLLVL.

The chain employs TRBV7-9 and TRBJ2-5, with 8 positions matching TRBD1. Germline V gene sequence: CDR1 SEHNR, CDR2 FQNEAQ (reference sequence). The CDR3 is 14 amino acids. J lost 5 bases, V lost 3 bases, and 5 bases had no gene match. The CDR3 protein is CASSFLTGEETQYF. DNA for the CDR3: TGTGCCAGCAGCTTCCTGACAGGGGAGGAGACCCAGTACTTC.

This sequence joins TRBV14 and TRBJ2-1, with D possibly being TRBD2 (5 bases). Deletions cut 4 bases from V and 4 bases from J, with 17 bases between. This CDR3 contains 16 residues. Germline CDR1 SGHDN, CDR2 FVKESK. The CDR3 nucleotides are TGTGCCAGCAGCCCAACCGGGATTCAAACATACAATGAGCAGTTCTTC. Its translation: CASSPTGIQTYNEQFF.

V and J are TRBV6-4 and TRBJ2-7; 12 bases line up with TRBD2. This CDR3 is built from 15 residues. CDR1 is MRHNA, CDR2 SNTAGT, per germline. Trimming cost V 2 bases and J 7 bases; bases outside gene matches: 6. CDR3 region: CASSDPTSGRGEQYF. Here the CDR3 DNA reads TGTGCCAGCAGTGACCCGACTAGCGGGAGAGGAGAGCAGTACTTC.

This rearrangement joins TRBV20-1 to TRBJ2-3; D possibly matches TRBD1 or TRBD2 (5 bases each). Germline V gene sequence: CDR1 DFQATT, CDR2 SNEGSKA (reference sequence). The V gene lost 6 bases and the J gene lost 9 bases, with 13 bases spanning the gap. CDR3 length equals 11 residues. The CDR3 sequence is CSAGARGTQYF. The CDR3 DNA follows: TGCAGTGCCGGGGCCCGCGGGACGCAGTATTTT.

The rearrangement uses TRBV19 and TRBJ1-3; a weak D match, TRBD1 (6 bases). Germline V gene lookup returns CDR1 LNHDA and CDR2 SQIVND (reference sequence). Trimming removed 1 base from V and 4 bases from J, with 23 bases in between. The CDR3 runs to 19 residues. CDR3 amino acids: CASSIALRSGDVRGNTIYF. In DNA form, the CDR3 reads TGTGCCAGTAGTATAGCCCTTCGGTCAGGGGATGTAAGAGGAAACACCATATATTTT. The whole variable domain, remainder taken from reference TRBV19 and TRBJ1-3, is DGGITQSPKYLFRKEGQNVTLSCEQNLNHDAMYWYRQDPGQGLRLIYYSQIVNDFQKGDIAEGYSVSREKKESFPLTVTSAQKNPTAFYLCASSIALRSGDVRGNTIYFGEGSWLTVV.

This chain links TRBV2 with TRBJ2-1; TRBD2 matches 14 bases. This CDR3 contains 14 residues. CDR1 SNHLY and CDR2 FYNNEI come from the germline V gene. J was trimmed by 4 bases and V by 10 bases; bases with no gene match: 3. The CDR3 region has the DNA TGTGCCATATGGACTAGCGGGGGGTACAATGAGCAGTTCTTC. This encodes CAIWTSGGYNEQFF. Full variable domain (rest looked up from reference TRBV2 and TRBJ2-1): EPEVTQTPSHQVTQMGQEVILRCVPISNHLYFYWYRQILGQKVEFLVSFYNNEISEKSEIFDDQFSVERPDGSNFTLKIRSTKLEDSAMYFCAIWTSGGYNEQFFGPGTRLTVL.